This T cell receptor beta chain comes out of a study of identical twins. The study, taken as a whole, reports: Instead of following the same donors, the conclusions were based on cross-sectional statistical analysis.

Remarks on this clonotype: Its specificity is not known.

Healthy Caucasians made up all donors. TCRdb passed the 5' RACE reads through MiXCR, listing each CDR3 protein once. The sample has 240,000 or so distinct CDR3 sequences, about 12% seen once. This same sample was also taken into another study, of yellow fever vaccine responses in identical twins.

The sequencing sample was made of memory (CD45RO+) T cells sorted from blood. The clonotype originates from a woman between 18 and 30 years old in good health.

CDR3 in DNA: TGTGCCAGCAGCCCACCCGGAGGGGAATACGAGCAGTACTTC. It yields the protein CASSPPGGEYEQYF. The rearrangement uses TRBV7-9 and TRBJ2-7; perhaps TRBD2 as D (6 bases). Germline V CDR1 and CDR2: SEHNR, FQNEAQ (reference sequence). The CDR3 runs to 14 residues. Deletions cut 5 bases from V and 4 bases from J, with 15 bases between.